This T cell receptor beta chain came from a study of blood T cells in healthy people across ages. Study observations and caveats: Long-lived donors had more naive CD4+ cells and higher diversity than aged donors. Per-million-T-cell TCR beta diversity fell roughly linearly with age.

This clonotype occurred a few times. Its antigen remains unknown. Combining a sample-barcoded 5' primer with a J-beta primer mix, a second PCR ran for roughly 6 to 12 cycles. TCRdb recomputed calls from the 5' RACE reads with MiXCR, one row per CDR3 protein. Of 550,000 to 750,000 distinct CDR3 sequences in the sample, 20% to 25% were seen once. Ranging in age from about 6 to 100, the donors were healthy Caucasian individuals from Russia. This CDR3 region has 14 residues. Trimming removed 2 bases from V and 1 base from J, with 8 bases in between. Germline V gene sequence: CDR1 MNHNY, CDR2 SVGAGI (reference sequence).

The sequence derives from a man in his 70s in good health. The V gene is TRBV6-6, the J gene TRBJ1-1; D remains ambiguous. The sequenced sample consisted of blood. The CDR3 DNA is TGTGCCAGCAGTTACCTTGGGCAGAACACTGAAGCTTTCTTT. Its translation is CASSYLGQNTEAFF.